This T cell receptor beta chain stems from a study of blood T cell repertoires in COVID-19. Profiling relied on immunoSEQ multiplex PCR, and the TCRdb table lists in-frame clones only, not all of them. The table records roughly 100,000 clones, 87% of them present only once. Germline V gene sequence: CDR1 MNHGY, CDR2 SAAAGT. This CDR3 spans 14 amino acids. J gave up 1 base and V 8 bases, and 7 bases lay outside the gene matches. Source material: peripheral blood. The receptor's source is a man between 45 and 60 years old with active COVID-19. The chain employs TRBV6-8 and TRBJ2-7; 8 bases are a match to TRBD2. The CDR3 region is CASHQRGKSYEQYF. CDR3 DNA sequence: TGTGCCAGCCACCAGCGGGGGAAATCCTACGAGCAGTACTTC.